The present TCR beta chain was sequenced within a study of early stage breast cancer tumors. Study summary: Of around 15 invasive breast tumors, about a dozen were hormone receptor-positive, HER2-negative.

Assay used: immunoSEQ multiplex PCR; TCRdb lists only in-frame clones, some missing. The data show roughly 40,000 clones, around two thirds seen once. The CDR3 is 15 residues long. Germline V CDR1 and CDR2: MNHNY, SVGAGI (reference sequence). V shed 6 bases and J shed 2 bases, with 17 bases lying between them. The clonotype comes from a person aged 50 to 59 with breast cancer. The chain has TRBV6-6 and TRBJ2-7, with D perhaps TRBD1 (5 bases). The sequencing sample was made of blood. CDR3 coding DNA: TGTGCCAGCAGCCGCCTGCTAGGGGAAACCTACGAGCAGTACTTC. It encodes CASSRLLGETYEQYF.